These 17 T cell receptor beta chains originate from one sample sequenced in a study of T cells in Graves' hyperthyroidism and ophthalmopathy. Template material for amplifying TCR beta CDR3 regions consisted of RNA transcripts. The HTBI primer set drove a first-round RT-PCR of the TCR CDR3. MiXCR, run by TCRdb on the multiplex PCR reads, gives a single entry per CDR3 protein. The table includes a few hundred thousand distinct CDR3 sequences, roughly 15% detected once. Sequenced sample: blood. The receptor set was obtained from an older woman with Graves' ophthalmopathy.

This clonotype has ten or more counts. V is TRBV30 and J is TRBJ2-7; D remains unclear. The CDR3 length is 11 residues. V was pared by 1 base and J by 6 bases, with 7 bases between. Germline V lookup: CDR1 GTSNPN, CDR2 SVGIG (reference sequence). The DNA for the CDR3 is TGTGCCTGGAGTGGAGATTCCGAGCAGTACTTC. The encoded protein is CAWSGDSEQYF. Combining the CDR3 with reference TRBV30 and TRBJ2-7 gives the whole variable domain SQTIHQWPATLVQPVGSPLSLECTVEGTSNPNLYWYRQAAGRGLQLLFYSVGIGQISSEVPQNLSASRPQDRQFILSSKKLLLSDSGFYLCAWSGDSEQYFGPGTRLTVT.

This clonotype has a handful of counts. The genes are TRBV27 and TRBJ1-3; D remains ambiguous. Trimming cost V 5 bases and J 0 bases, with 11 bases left between them. In germline, CDR1 is MNHEY, CDR2 SMNVEV (reference sequence). This CDR3 region has 15 residues. In DNA, the CDR3 is TGTGCCAGCAGTCCGGACCGGAGCTCTGGAAACACCATATATTTT. Its translation: CASSPDRSSGNTIYF.

This clonotype appeared once. The chain couples TRBV12-3 or TRBV12-4 to TRBJ1-6; unclear D gene. CDR3 length equals 12 residues. With 1 base removed from V and 11 bases from J, the gap between germline ends came to 6 bases. The CDR3 loop reads CASSLGITPLHF. CDR3 bases: TGTGCCAGCAGTTTAGGGATAACACCCCTCCACTTT.

The chain uses TRBV18 and TRBJ2-5, with 12 bases lining up with TRBD2. CDR3 length: 17 residues. CDR1 and CDR2 (germline): KGHSH, LQKENI. V lost 2 bases to trimming and J lost 6 bases; unmatched junction nucleotides: 10. CDR3 in amino acids: CASSPASGRAGEKTQYF. In DNA form, the CDR3 reads TGTGCCAGCTCACCAGCTAGCGGGAGGGCCGGCGAAAAGACCCAGTACTTC. Full variable domain (remainder filled in from reference TRBV18 and TRBJ2-5): NAGVMQNPRHLVRRRGQEARLRCSPMKGHSHVYWYRQLPEEGLKFMVYLQKENIIDESGMPKERFSAEFPKEGPSILRIQQVVRGDSAAYFCASSPASGRAGEKTQYFGPGTRLLVL.

The chain carries TRBV3-1 and TRBJ1-3, with D unclear. V lost 3 bases to trimming and J lost 0 bases, with 6 bases between them. Germline V CDR1 and CDR2: LGHDT, YNNKEL (reference sequence). This CDR3 is built from 14 residues. The CDR3 sequence is CASSQAGSGNTIYF. The CDR3 DNA reads TGTGCCAGCAGCCAGGCAGGCTCTGGAAACACCATATATTTT.

This chain uses TRBV7-9 with TRBJ2-2; D is unclear. Trimming stripped 7 bases from V and 9 bases from J, with 9 bases between. This CDR3 region has 11 residues. Germline V gene lookup returns CDR1 SEHNR and CDR2 FQNEAQ (reference sequence). CDR3 amino acids: CASTLLRELFF. The DNA for the CDR3 is TGTGCCAGCACCCTGTTGCGGGAGCTGTTTTTT.

This clonotype was picked up many times. The chain links TRBV20-1 to TRBJ2-2, with 8 bases that match TRBD2. The germline V gene has CDR1 DFQATT and CDR2 SNEGSKA (reference sequence). The CDR3 sequence is 14 residues long. The CDR3 is CSARSGRVGGELFF. Written as DNA, the CDR3 is TGCAGCGCCAGGAGCGGGAGAGTTGGCGGGGAGCTGTTTTTT.

This clonotype was recorded many times. The chain links TRBV7-8 to TRBJ2-3, with 8 bases matching TRBD2. The V and J ends lost 5 bases and 2 bases, in that order; junction bases with no gene match: 15. The V gene's germline CDR1 is SGHVS and CDR2 FQNEAQ. The CDR3 has 18 residues. CDR3 DNA: TGTGCCAGCAGCGAGGGAGCGGGAGTTCGTCGGGACACAGATACGCAGTATTTT. The encoded protein is CASSEGAGVRRDTDTQYF.

This clonotype was recorded at least ten times. V gene TRBV2 combines with J gene TRBJ2-7; 10 bases are shared with TRBD2. Germline V lookup: CDR1 SNHLY, CDR2 FYNNEI. V shed 9 bases, J shed 5 bases, and the junction held 10 bases outside the gene matches. The CDR3 loop spans 14 amino acids. The CDR3: CASERGAGGNEQYF. CDR3 nucleotides: TGTGCCAGTGAGAGGGGAGCGGGAGGGAACGAGCAGTACTTC.

This clonotype was counted at least ten times. This chain uses TRBV28 with TRBJ2-7; 8 bases fit TRBD1. The CDR3 is made up of 16 amino acids. Germline trimming cut 8 bases from V and 5 bases from J; bases unmatched to any gene: 17. In germline, CDR1 is MDHEN, CDR2 SYDVKM. CDR3 sequence: CASVGRLDRDGHEQYF. The CDR3 coding sequence is TGTGCCAGCGTGGGCCGATTGGACAGGGACGGTCACGAGCAGTACTTC.

This clonotype appeared many times. V gene TRBV20-1 combines with J gene TRBJ2-7, with 12 bases that match TRBD2. V was pared by 2 bases and J by 5 bases, with 10 bases of the junction left unmatched. The CDR3 consists of 16 residues. Germline V CDR1 and CDR2: DFQATT, SNEGSKA (reference sequence). The CDR3 nucleotides are TGCAGTGCTAGACCCCTACTGACTAGCGGGAGAAACGAGCAGTACTTC. Residues: CSARPLLTSGRNEQYF.

The chain couples TRBV2 to TRBJ1-5, with D perhaps TRBD1 (6 bases). This CDR3 is built from 13 residues. CDR1 is SNHLY, CDR2 FYNNEI, per germline. Trimming took off 7 bases at V and 6 bases at J, with 13 bases between the two ends. The CDR3, as DNA: TGTGCCAGCATCGTACAGGGCGGTCAGCCCCAGCATTTT. This sequence encodes CASIVQGGQPQHF.

J is TRBJ2-7 and V is TRBV5-1; 14 positions match TRBD2. The germline V gene has CDR1 SGHRS and CDR2 YFSETQ. The J segment lost 6 bases and the V segment lost 0 bases, leaving 11 bases of the junction unmatched. The CDR3 consists of 18 residues. CDR3 nucleotide sequence: TGCGCCAGCAGCTTGGCCCGGGGGCAGACTAGCGGGAGGGTCGAGCAGTACTTC. It translates to CASSLARGQTSGRVEQYF.

This rearrangement joins TRBV20-1 to TRBJ2-5, with D uncertain. Trimming removed 7 bases from V and 2 bases from J, with 14 bases in between. CDR3 size: 13 residues. From germline, CDR1 is DFQATT and CDR2 SNEGSKA (reference sequence). Here the CDR3 DNA reads TGCAGTGGGGTCCTTCCCACTCAAGAGACCCAGTACTTC. This encodes CSGVLPTQETQYF.

This clonotype came up many times. This sequence joins TRBV20-1 and TRBJ2-7, with 9 positions matching TRBD2. The CDR3 covers 16 residues. Per the germline V gene, CDR1 is DFQATT and CDR2 is SNEGSKA (reference sequence). V was clipped by 3 bases and J by 2 bases; unmatched bases: 11. The CDR3 loop reads CSASSFVASGTYEQYF. DNA of the CDR3: TGCAGTGCTAGTTCTTTTGTAGCTAGCGGGACCTACGAGCAGTACTTC.

This clonotype was counted at least ten times. CDR3 protein: CASRAEINEQFF. In DNA, the CDR3 is TGTGCCAGCAGGGCAGAGATCAATGAGCAGTTCTTC. The chain couples TRBV2 to TRBJ2-1; D not resolved. CDR3 length: 12 residues. V shed 6 bases and J shed 6 bases, with 9 bases lying between them. CDR1 SNHLY and CDR2 FYNNEI come from the germline V gene.

This chain links TRBV19 with TRBJ1-5; no firm D call. Germline V gene sequence: CDR1 LNHDA, CDR2 SQIVND (reference sequence). Trimming stripped 5 bases from V and 0 bases from J, with 11 bases between. The CDR3 has 15 residues. As DNA, the CDR3 is TGTGCCAGTAGTCCCCCGGGTCTTAGCAATCAGCCCCAGCATTTT. Translation gives CASSPPGLSNQPQHF.